This T cell receptor (beta chain) was observed in a study of a mutant IDH1 vaccine in newly diagnosed glioma. Time point denoted: baseline, week 1 (first vaccination visit). Treatment described: pre-vaccination baseline after standard-of-care therapy. Broader study findings: A vaccine-induced immune response developed in around 92% of the patients.

About this clone itself: Its cognate antigen is unknown.

Repertoires were generated with immunoSEQ multiplex PCR, while TCRdb's copy carries only in-frame clones and drops some. The sample shows around 64,000 clones, 65% to 85% of them seen only once. The specimen was peripheral blood mononuclear cells (PBMCs), collected from a glioma patient treated with radiotherapy, temozolomide or both. The sequence was collected from a young woman with glioma. Some clones in this sample may be carry-over from other donors' samples.

CDR3 in DNA: TGTGCCAGCAGCGTCTCCTCGGGAGAGCAGTACTTC. This codes for CASSVSSGEQYF. The genes are TRBV9 and TRBJ2-7, with a tentative D call TRBD2 (5 bases). Trimming cost V 2 bases and J 7 bases, with 10 bases left between them. This CDR3 spans 12 amino acids. Germline V gene lookup returns CDR1 SGDLS and CDR2 YYNGEE.